Listed below are T cell receptor beta chains from one sample, sequenced in a study of T-cell memory formation after mild COVID-19. TCRdb processed the 5' RACE reads anew with MiXCR; each CDR3 protein has one entry. The data show a few hundred thousand distinct CDR3 sequences, around a quarter seen once. Sequencing input: PBMCs or a T cell subset sorted from them (not recorded which). The receptors were sampled from an adult woman who had mild COVID-19 (a few samples of this study predate the infection). Cell type and time point are not known. Each CDR3 is given with its conserved first and last residue. D genes are given only for firm matches. For some rows the clone size is stated as once, few or many, or as a class when expanded; others skip it.

j_call | d_call | clone_size | v_call | cdr3_length | cdr3_nt | cdr3_aa
TRBJ2-3 | TRBD2 | - | TRBV25-1 | 14 | TGTGCCAGCAGCATGGGACTAGGGGTCCAAGCGCAGTATTTT | CASSMGLGVQAQYF
TRBJ2-1 | TRBD2 | - | TRBV7-9 | 17 | TGTGCCAGCAGCCACACCCGCCCGGCGGGAGGGTACAATGAGCAGTTCTTC | CASSHTRPAGGYNEQFF
TRBJ2-3 | - | - | TRBV7-9 | 15 | TGTGCCAGCAGCCAGAGCGAGGCAGGCACAGATACGCAGTATTTT | CASSQSEAGTDTQYF
TRBJ2-1 | TRBD2 | - | TRBV12-5 | 18 | TGTGCTAGTGGTTTGGGCCCCGGGACTAGCGGGAAGTACAATGAGCAGTTCTTC | CASGLGPGTSGKYNEQFF
TRBJ2-7 | - | few | TRBV7-2 | 15 | TGTGCCAGCAGCTTATCCCGGGACGCCTCCTACGAGCAGTACTTC | CASSLSRDASYEQYF
TRBJ2-6 | TRBD1 | few | TRBV6-5 | 17 | TGTGCCAGCAGTTTCGGGACAGGGGGCTCTGGGGCCAACGTCCTGACTTTC | CASSFGTGGSGANVLTF
TRBJ1-2 | - | - | TRBV24-1 | 13 | TGTGCCACCAGTGATGGACGGTTGGGGGGCTACACCTTC | CATSDGRLGGYTF
TRBJ1-1 | - | few | TRBV19 | 14 | TGTGCCAGTAGACCGACTCTATTGAACACTGAAGCTTTCTTT | CASRPTLLNTEAFF
TRBJ2-3 | - | many | TRBV7-3 | 12 | TGTGCCAGCAGCTTAGGGAGGGATACGCAGTATTTT | CASSLGRDTQYF
TRBJ2-1 | TRBD2 | - | TRBV27 | 15 | TGTGCCAGCAGTCTGGACGCAGCGGGGTACAATGAGCAGTTCTTC | CASSLDAAGYNEQFF
TRBJ1-2 | - | few | TRBV29-1 | 14 | TGCAGCGTTGAACTAGTCGGGGTGGACTATGGCTACACCTTC | CSVELVGVDYGYTF
TRBJ2-5 | TRBD2 | - | TRBV12-3/TRBV12-4 | 16 | TGTGCCAGCAGCCCTTCAGCGGGGGGCATCCAAGAGACCCAGTACTTC | CASSPSAGGIQETQYF
TRBJ2-3 | TRBD2 | few | TRBV6-1 | 19 | TGTGCCAGCAGTCCAACCAAACTAGCGGGACCAACTAGCACAGATACGCAGTATTTT | CASSPTKLAGPTSTDTQYF
TRBJ1-3 | TRBD1 | few | TRBV7-2 | 14 | TGTGCCAGCAGTTCCGGACAGGGGGCGAACACCATATATTTT | CASSSGQGANTIYF
TRBJ2-2 | TRBD2 | - | TRBV6-2/TRBV6-3 | 14 | TGTGCCAGCAGTTTTAGCGGGACCGTCGTGGAGCTGTTTTTT | CASSFSGTVVELFF
TRBJ1-1 | TRBD1 | - | TRBV5-5 | 14 | TGTGCCAGCAGCAAAACAGGGGGGACCACTGAAGCTTTCTTT | CASSKTGGTTEAFF
TRBJ1-1 | - | - | TRBV5-1 | 15 | TGCGCCAGCAGCTTGGTTCAGGGTCGAGGCACTGAAGCTTTCTTT | CASSLVQGRGTEAFF
TRBJ2-1 | - | few | TRBV10-3 | 16 | TGTGCCATCAGTGAGTGGTTGCTTTTAGACTACAATGAGCAGTTCTTC | CAISEWLLLDYNEQFF
TRBJ2-2 | - | few | TRBV10-2 | 18 | TGCGCCAGCAACCCCGCCCCGGGATCCCCTCTTAGTTCCGGGGAGCTGTTTTTT | CASNPAPGSPLSSGELFF
TRBJ2-2 | - | - | TRBV20-1 | 13 | TGCAGTGCTAGGGACCAAAACACCGGGGAGCTGTTTTTT | CSARDQNTGELFF
TRBJ2-1 | TRBD2 | - | TRBV27 | 16 | TGTGCCAGCAGCCCGGAAGGAGCGGGAGGGTACGTTGAGCAGTTCTTC | CASSPEGAGGYVEQFF
TRBJ1-5 | TRBD1 | - | TRBV5-1 | 15 | TGCGCCAGCAAGGTCGGGAAGGGGGCCAATCAGCCCCAGCATTTT | CASKVGKGANQPQHF
TRBJ1-1 | - | - | TRBV30 | 12 | TGTGCCTGGAGTCCATCGAACACTGAAGCTTTCTTT | CAWSPSNTEAFF